A selection of T cell receptor beta chains follows, all from one sample in a study of T-cell reconstitution after alpha-beta-depleted transplantation in children. A single record per CDR3 protein comes from TCRdb applying MiXCR to the PCR reads. Among roughly 670,000 distinct CDR3 sequences, about an eighth were seen once, and the ten largest hold roughly 0.84%. Sequenced material: PBMCs, taken before TCRalphabeta/CD19-depleted stem cell transplant. All receptors come from a girl under 10 years old with congenital amegakaryocytic thrombocytopenia, due to receive a stem cell transplant. CDR3s include the opening cysteine and the closing phenylalanine or tryptophan. D genes are given only for firm matches. Clone size appears in some rows only: once, few, many, or a class for an expanded clone.

abundance,j_gene,d_gene,v_gene,CDR3nt,CDR3aa
few,TRBJ2-2,TRBD2,TRBV10-3,TGTGCCATCAATCGTAGGGCCGGGACTAGCACAACCGGGGAGCTGTTTTTT,CAINRRAGTSTTGELFF
few,TRBJ2-1,TRBD2,TRBV4-1,TGCGCCAGCAGCCAAGTAGTGGGAGGGGCCTACAATGAGCAGTTCTTC,CASSQVVGGAYNEQFF
few,TRBJ2-3,-,TRBV7-9,TGTGCCAGCAGCTTAGCGTGGGTCGCAGATACGCAGTATTTT,CASSLAWVADTQYF
-,TRBJ2-1,-,TRBV9,TGTGCCAGCAGCGTCGATAGCTCCTACAATGAGCAGTTCTTC,CASSVDSSYNEQFF
once,TRBJ2-7,TRBD2,TRBV7-3,TGTGCCAGCAGCTTAATGTCGACTAGCGTGTACGAGCAGTACTTC,CASSLMSTSVYEQYF
few,TRBJ2-7,TRBD2,TRBV27,TGTGCCAGCAAAACTAGCGGGAGTTACGAGCAGTACTTC,CASKTSGSYEQYF
-,TRBJ2-3,-,TRBV20-1,TGCAGTGCTAGAGAGAGGGGCGCAGATACGCAGTATTTT,CSARERGADTQYF
many,TRBJ2-1,-,TRBV7-9,TGTGCCAGCAGCTTGGCTGTAGGGTATCCCTACAATGAGCAGTTCTTC,CASSLAVGYPYNEQFF
many,TRBJ2-3,-,TRBV7-3,TGTGCCAGCAGTCCGGGGCCTCAACGCCCGCAGTATTTT,CASSPGPQRPQYF
few,TRBJ2-5,TRBD2,TRBV12-3/TRBV12-4,TGTGCCAGCAGTCCTTCGGGGGGTTCAGGGGAGACCCAGTACTTC,CASSPSGGSGETQYF
few,TRBJ1-2,-,TRBV12-3/TRBV12-4,TGTGCCAGCAGTTCGGCCGGGAGAGTGGATGGCTACACCTTC,CASSSAGRVDGYTF
many,TRBJ1-5,-,TRBV5-1,TGCGCCAGCAGCTTACAGGGACTTCAGCCCCAGCATTTT,CASSLQGLQPQHF
-,TRBJ2-4,-,TRBV5-1,TGCGCCAGCAGCCCGTTTTTAGCGGAAAACATTCAGTACTTC,CASSPFLAENIQYF
-,TRBJ2-3,-,TRBV4-1,TGCGCCAGCAGCCAACCAATAAGAAGTTCTAGCACAGATACGCAGTATTTT,CASSQPIRSSSTDTQYF
many,TRBJ1-2,-,TRBV29-1,TGCAGCGCTTCGTTAGCTAACTATGGCTACACCTTC,CSASLANYGYTF
many,TRBJ1-3,TRBD1,TRBV5-1,TGCGCCAGCAGCAACACCGGGGACAGGGCATCCGGAGAAGCTGGAAACACCATATATTTT,CASSNTGDRASGEAGNTIYF
-,TRBJ1-2,TRBD1,TRBV7-9,TGTGCCAGCAGCTTCGGACAGGGGGTGGTTGGCTACACCTTC,CASSFGQGVVGYTF
many,TRBJ2-1,-,TRBV29-1,TGCAGCGTTGTGGTAGAGCCGCCTGAGCAGTTCTTC,CSVVVEPPEQFF
-,TRBJ1-1,-,TRBV5-1,TGCGCCAGCAGGTGGGGCCCTCATCAACAGGGCGCAGCTTTCTTT,CASRWGPHQQGAAFF
-,TRBJ1-2,-,TRBV6-1,TGTGCCAGCAGTCCCCTCAACCTACAGGGAGGTGGCTACACCTTC,CASSPLNLQGGGYTF